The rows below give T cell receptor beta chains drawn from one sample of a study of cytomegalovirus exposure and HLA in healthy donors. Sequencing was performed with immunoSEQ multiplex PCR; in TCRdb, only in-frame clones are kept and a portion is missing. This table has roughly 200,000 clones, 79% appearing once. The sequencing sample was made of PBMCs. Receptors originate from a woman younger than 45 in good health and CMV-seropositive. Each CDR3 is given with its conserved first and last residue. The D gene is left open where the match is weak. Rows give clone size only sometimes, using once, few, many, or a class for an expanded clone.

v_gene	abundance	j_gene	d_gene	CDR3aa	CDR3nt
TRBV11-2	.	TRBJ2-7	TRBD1	CASSSTDRVVRQYF	TGTGCCAGCAGCTCGACCGACAGGGTTGTTAGGCAGTACTTC
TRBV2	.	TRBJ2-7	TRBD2	CASHRGTSFYEQYF	TGTGCCAGCCATAGGGGGACTAGTTTTTACGAGCAGTACTTC
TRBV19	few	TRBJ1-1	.	CASSMLPNTEAFF	TGTGCCAGTAGTATGCTACCGAACACTGAAGCTTTCTTT
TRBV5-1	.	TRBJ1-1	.	CASRRGETEAFF	TGCGCCAGCAGGCGGGGGGAGACTGAAGCTTTCTTT
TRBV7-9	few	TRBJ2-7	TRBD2	CASSFSSLAGGEQYF	TGTGCCAGCAGCTTTTCGTCCCTAGCGGGAGGGGAGCAGTACTTC
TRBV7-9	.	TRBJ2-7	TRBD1	CASSRGQGKQYF	TGTGCCAGCAGCCGAGGACAGGGCAAGCAGTACTTC
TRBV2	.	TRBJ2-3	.	CASSRGGLTDTQYF	TGTGCCAGCAGCCGGGGAGGTCTCACAGATACGCAGTATTTT
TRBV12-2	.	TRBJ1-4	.	CASRLGVLTATRGTNEKLFF	TGTGCAAGTCGCTTAGGGGTCCTGACAGCCACCCGGGGGACTAATGAAAAACTGTTTTTT
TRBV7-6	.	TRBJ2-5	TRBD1	CASSLGRDRADQETQYF	TGTGCCAGCAGCTTAGGGAGGGACAGGGCGGACCAAGAGACCCAGTACTTC
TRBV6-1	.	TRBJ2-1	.	CASSEELRDEQFF	TGTGCCAGCAGTGAAGAACTTCGCGATGAGCAGTTCTTC
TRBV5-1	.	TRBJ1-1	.	CASSTWLENTEAFF	TGCGCCAGCAGCACGTGGTTAGAGAACACTGAAGCTTTCTTT
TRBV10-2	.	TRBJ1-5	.	CASSQPDSSNQPQHF	TGCGCCAGCAGTCAACCAGACAGTAGCAATCAGCCCCAGCATTTT
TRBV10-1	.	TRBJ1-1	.	CASSESGAVGGDTEAFF	TGCGCCAGCAGTGAGTCCGGGGCAGTCGGGGGAGACACTGAAGCTTTCTTT
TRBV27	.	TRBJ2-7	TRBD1	CASRSGTGVFSEQYF	TGTGCCAGCAGATCCGGGACAGGGGTATTCAGCGAGCAGTACTTC
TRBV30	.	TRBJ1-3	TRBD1	CAWMNRGSGNTIYF	TGTGCCTGGATGAACAGGGGCTCTGGAAACACCATATATTTT
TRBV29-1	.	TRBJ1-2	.	CSVEDRYSYGYTF	TGCAGCGTTGAAGATAGGTACAGCTATGGCTACACCTTC
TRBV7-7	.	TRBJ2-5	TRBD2	CASSLGLAGETQYF	TGTGCCAGCAGCTTAGGACTAGCAGGGGAGACCCAGTACTTC
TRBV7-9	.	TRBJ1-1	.	CASSPGEGNTEAFF	TGTGCCAGCAGCCCCGGGGAGGGGAACACTGAAGCTTTCTTT
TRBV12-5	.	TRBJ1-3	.	CASGLVIQGRSSLFGNTIYF	TGTGCTAGTGGTTTGGTAATCCAGGGAAGATCCTCTCTCTTTGGAAACACCATATATTTT
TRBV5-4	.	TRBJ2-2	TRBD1	CASRKAGTGNTGELFF	TGTGCCAGCAGAAAGGCCGGGACAGGGAACACCGGGGAGCTGTTTTTT
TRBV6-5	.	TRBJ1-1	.	CASSYSGALGSFF	TGTGCCAGCAGTTACTCGGGCGCCTTGGGCTCTTTCTTT
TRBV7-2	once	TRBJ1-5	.	CASSPIPRDQPQHF	TGTGCCAGCAGCCCAATTCCCAGGGATCAGCCCCAGCATTTT
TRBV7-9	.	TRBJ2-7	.	CASTDLLRGGEQYF	TGTGCCAGCACCGATCTACTCAGGGGCGGTGAGCAGTACTTC
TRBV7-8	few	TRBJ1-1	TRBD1	CASRPTGGGLLTEAFF	TGTGCCAGCAGGCCTACAGGGGGTGGGCTCTTGACTGAAGCTTTCTTT
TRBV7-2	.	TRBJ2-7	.	CASSQRQYEQYF	TGTGCCAGCAGCCAAAGACAGTACGAGCAGTACTTC